What follows are 9 T cell receptor beta chains derived from one specimen sequenced in a study of yellow fever vaccine responses in identical twins. TCRdb re-called the RT-PCR reads through MiXCR, storing one row per CDR3 protein. This table holds some 2,000 distinct CDR3 sequences, 83% found once. The material was T cells from blood (PBMCs), unsorted or a sorted subset (not recorded which), obtained before or after yellow fever vaccination (not recorded which). The receptors stem from a woman between 18 and 29 years old who received the yellow fever vaccine.

This chain links TRBV29-1 with TRBJ2-1; D is unclear. V was pared by 1 base and J by 3 bases, with 4 bases between. The germline gives CDR1 SQVTM, CDR2 ANQGSEA. The CDR3 has 12 residues. CDR3: CSVEGSYNEQFF. In nucleotides, the CDR3 is TGCAGCGTTGAAGGGAGCTACAATGAGCAGTTCTTC.

The chain recombines TRBV7-2 with TRBJ2-7; TRBD2 agrees at 7 bases. CDR1 is SGHTA and CDR2 is FQGNSA in the germline V gene. This CDR3 spans 16 amino acids. J was trimmed by 0 bases and V by 1 base; bases with no gene match: 6. The CDR3 loop is CASSLVGGRSSYEQYF. The CDR3, as DNA: TGTGCCAGCAGCTTAGTAGGCGGGAGAAGCTCCTACGAGCAGTACTTC. Together with reference TRBV7-2 and TRBJ2-7, the CDR3 gives the full variable domain: GAGVSQSPSNKVTEKGKDVELRCDPISGHTALYWYRQSLGQGLEFLIYFQGNSAPDKSGLPSDRFSAERTGGSVSTLTIQRTQQEDSAVYLCASSLVGGRSSYEQYFGPGTRLTVT.

The gene calls are TRBV9 and TRBJ1-6; D is undetermined. The CDR3 has 12 residues. V shed 7 bases and J shed 9 bases, with 11 bases lying between them. CDR1 SGDLS and CDR2 YYNGEE come from the germline V gene. CDR3 in amino acids: CASLRFRSPLHF. Written as DNA, the CDR3 is TGTGCCAGCCTACGGTTTCGTTCACCCCTCCACTTT. Full variable domain (missing parts from reference TRBV9 and TRBJ1-6): DSGVTQTPKHLITATGQRVTLRCSPRSGDLSVYWYQQSLDQGLQFLIQYYNGEERAKGNILERFSAQQFPDLHSELNLSSLELGDSALYFCASLRFRSPLHFGNGTRLTVT.

The J gene is TRBJ2-1, the V gene TRBV25-1; 7 nucleotides agree with TRBD1. The trim removed 2 bases at V and 8 bases at J, leaving 9 bases unmatched. This CDR3 contains 15 residues. Germline V CDR1 and CDR2: MGHDK, SYGVNS. The CDR3: CASSEDTGVRDEQFF. In nucleotides, the CDR3 is TGTGCCAGCAGTGAAGACACAGGGGTAAGGGATGAGCAGTTCTTC.

The chain is built from TRBV12-3 or TRBV12-4 and TRBJ2-2, with no clear D. The germline V and J ends were trimmed by 8 bases and 5 bases, with 9 bases remaining between them. CDR3 length equals 12 residues. The CDR3 DNA follows: TGTGCCAGCCTACTGGGGACCGGGGAGCTGTTTTTT. Translating it yields CASLLGTGELFF.

The chain has TRBV2 and TRBJ2-7; no reliable D call. Trimming took 3 bases from V and 4 from J, leaving 7 bases between them. The CDR3 is 12 amino acids. CDR1 SNHLY and CDR2 FYNNEI come from the germline V gene. The DNA of the CDR3 is TGTGCCAGCAGTGATAGGGATTACGAGCAGTACTTC. It is translated as CASSDRDYEQYF.

V is TRBV2 and J is TRBJ2-1; D possibly corresponds to TRBD1 (6 bases). Deletions cut 6 bases from V and 5 bases from J, with 8 bases between. Germline lookup yields CDR1 SNHLY and CDR2 FYNNEI. There are 12 residues in the CDR3. The CDR3 region is CASRGHNNEQFF. In DNA form, the CDR3 reads TGTGCCAGCAGGGGACACAACAATGAGCAGTTCTTC.

This chain links TRBV2 with TRBJ1-4; possibly TRBD1 for D (5 bases). CDR1 SNHLY and CDR2 FYNNEI come from the germline V gene. Between the trimmed V and J ends, which lost 6 bases and 5 bases, there was a span of 13 bases. The CDR3 is 14 residues long. The CDR3 region has the DNA TGTGCCAGCAGCGCGCGACAGCGAAATGAAAAACTGTTTTTT. This translates into CASSARQRNEKLFF.

With regard to this clonotype: No DNA is shown, since the ends of the CDR3 on it are uncertain; the CDR3 is the one TCRdb lists. The rearrangement links TRBV9 to TRBJ1-4; whether TRBD1, the table's D call, matches the DNA was not checked. The CDR3 sequence runs 16 residues, both termini included. The germline CDR1 and CDR2 sequences are SGDLS and YYNGEE. The CDR3 sequence is CASTRWVRQLMKNCFF.